This T cell receptor (beta chain) was found in a study of blood T cells in healthy people across ages. Trimming removed 4 bases from V and 8 bases from J, with 14 bases in between. Germline lookup yields CDR1 SNHLY and CDR2 FYNNEI. This CDR3 has 13 residues. The authors ran a second PCR of roughly 6 to 11 cycles using a sample-barcoded 5' primer and a J-beta primer mix. TCRdb recomputed calls from the 5' RACE reads with MiXCR, one row per CDR3 protein. The data show approximately 960,000 distinct CDR3 sequences, about 27% seen once. This sample was also put to use in a study of T cells of mothers and their children.

The gene calls are TRBV2 and TRBJ1-1; D gene unclear. The sequence derives from a woman in her thirties or forties in good health. Sequencing was done on a sample of blood. The CDR3 DNA reads TGTGCCAGCAGTGGGGCAGGTTTTCCAGAAGCTTTCTTT. Translation gives CASSGAGFPEAFF.